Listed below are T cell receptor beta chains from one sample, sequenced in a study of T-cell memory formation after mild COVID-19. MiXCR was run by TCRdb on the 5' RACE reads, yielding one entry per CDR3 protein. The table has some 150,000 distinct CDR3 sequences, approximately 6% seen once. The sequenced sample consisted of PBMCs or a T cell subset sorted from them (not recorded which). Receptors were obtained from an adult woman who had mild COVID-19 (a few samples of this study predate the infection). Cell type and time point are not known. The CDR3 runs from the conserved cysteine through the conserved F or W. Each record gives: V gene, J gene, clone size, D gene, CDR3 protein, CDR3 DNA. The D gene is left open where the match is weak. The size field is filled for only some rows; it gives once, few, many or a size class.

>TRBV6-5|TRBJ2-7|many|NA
CASSSWGQGQYF
TGTGCCAGCAGTTCGTGGGGACAAGGGCAGTACTTC
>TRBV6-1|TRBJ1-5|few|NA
CASSEARGNQPQHF
TGTGCCAGCAGTGAAGCGAGGGGGAATCAGCCCCAGCATTTT
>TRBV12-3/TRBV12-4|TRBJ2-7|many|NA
CASSDGTPYEQYF
TGTGCCAGCAGTGACGGGACTCCCTACGAGCAGTACTTC
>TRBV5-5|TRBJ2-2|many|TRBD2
CASSLGLAGYTGELFF
TGTGCCAGCAGCCTAGGACTAGCGGGCTACACCGGGGAGCTGTTTTTT
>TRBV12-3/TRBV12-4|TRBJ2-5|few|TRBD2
CASSLGLAGGIETQYF
TGTGCCAGCAGTCTAGGACTAGCGGGGGGGATCGAGACCCAGTACTTC
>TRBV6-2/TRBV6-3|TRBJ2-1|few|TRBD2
CASGPSGRPFNEQFF
TGTGCCAGCGGGCCTAGCGGGAGACCCTTCAATGAGCAGTTCTTC
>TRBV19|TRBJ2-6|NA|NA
CASMDSPSGANVLTF
TGTGCCAGTATGGACAGTCCCTCTGGGGCCAACGTCCTGACTTTC
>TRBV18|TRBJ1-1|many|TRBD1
CASSHQQGENTEAFF
TGTGCCAGCTCACACCAACAGGGGGAGAACACTGAAGCTTTCTTT
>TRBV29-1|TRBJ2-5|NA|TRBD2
CSVEPRTSGGAYGQETQYF
TGCAGCGTTGAGCCTAGGACTAGCGGGGGGGCCTACGGGCAAGAGACCCAGTACTTC
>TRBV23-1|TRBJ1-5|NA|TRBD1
CASSQSSQGGQPQHF
TGCGCCAGCAGTCAATCTAGCCAGGGGGGTCAGCCCCAGCATTTT
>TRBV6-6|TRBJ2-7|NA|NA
CASSPIPYKDGQWNF
TGTGCCAGCAGTCCCATACCCTACAAAGACGGGCAGTGGAACTTC
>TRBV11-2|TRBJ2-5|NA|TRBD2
CASSSSMTSGGAVETQYF
TGTGCCAGCAGCTCTTCAATGACTAGCGGGGGGGCCGTGGAGACCCAGTACTTC
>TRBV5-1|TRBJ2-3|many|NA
CASSLNREGDTQYF
TGCGCCAGCAGCTTGAACAGGGAGGGCGATACGCAGTATTTT
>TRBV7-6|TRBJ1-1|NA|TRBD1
CASSLAPGQGNTEAFF
TGTGCCAGCAGCTTAGCCCCCGGACAGGGGAACACTGAAGCTTTCTTT
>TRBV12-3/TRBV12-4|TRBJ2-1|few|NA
CASSPDRSEQFF
TGTGCCAGCAGTCCGGACCGCAGTGAGCAGTTCTTC
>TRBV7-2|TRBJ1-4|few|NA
CASSPRGGEKLFF
TGTGCCAGCAGCCCGCGGGGAGGCGAAAAACTGTTTTTT
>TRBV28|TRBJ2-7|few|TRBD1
CAIARDSLTEQYF
TGTGCCATCGCCCGGGACAGTTTGACCGAGCAGTACTTC
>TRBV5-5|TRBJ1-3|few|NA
CASIYEISGSISGNTIYF
TGTGCCAGCATTTACGAGATCTCAGGGAGTATATCCGGAAACACCATATATTTT
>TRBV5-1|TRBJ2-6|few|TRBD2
CASSLVGGTGANVLTF
TGCGCCAGCAGCTTGGTCGGGGGGACTGGGGCCAACGTCCTGACTTTC
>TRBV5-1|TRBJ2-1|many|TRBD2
CASSLSGRAVFGYNEQFF
TGCGCCAGCAGCTTGTCAGGGAGGGCCGTATTTGGCTACAATGAGCAGTTCTTC
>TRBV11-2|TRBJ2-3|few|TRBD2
CASSLLAASGRLTDTQYF
TGTGCCAGCAGCTTATTGGCCGCTAGCGGGAGGTTGACAGATACGCAGTATTTT
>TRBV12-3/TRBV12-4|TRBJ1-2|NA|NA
CATSYYGVGGYTF
TGTGCTACATCATATTACGGAGTTGGTGGCTACACCTTC
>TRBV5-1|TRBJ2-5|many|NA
CASSLMWTQYF
TGCGCCAGCAGCTTGATGTGGACCCAGTACTTC
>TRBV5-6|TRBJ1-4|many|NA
CASSYTGSREKLFF
TGTGCCAGCAGCTACACAGGGTCTCGCGAAAAACTGTTTTTT
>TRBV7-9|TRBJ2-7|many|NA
CASSLAQGGAGNEQYF
TGTGCCAGCAGCTTAGCGCAGGGGGGGGCAGGAAACGAGCAGTACTTC
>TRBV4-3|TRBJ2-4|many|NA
CASSHSRESSRNIQYF
TGCGCCAGCAGCCATTCACGTGAGAGCTCCCGGAACATTCAGTACTTC
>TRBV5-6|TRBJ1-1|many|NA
CASSLSGEAFF
TGTGCCAGCAGCTTGAGCGGTGAAGCTTTCTTT
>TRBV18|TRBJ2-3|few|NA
CASSPPSSDTQYF
TGTGCCAGCTCACCACCATCATCAGATACGCAGTATTTT
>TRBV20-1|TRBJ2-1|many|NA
CSARVTQFSYNEQFF
TGCAGTGCTAGAGTTACTCAGTTCTCCTACAATGAGCAGTTCTTC
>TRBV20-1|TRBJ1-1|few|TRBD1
CSARETGPNTEAFF
TGCAGTGCTAGAGAGACAGGGCCTAACACTGAAGCTTTCTTT
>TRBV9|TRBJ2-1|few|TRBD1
CASSAGQGGSNEQFF
TGTGCCAGCAGCGCGGGACAGGGCGGGTCCAATGAGCAGTTCTTC
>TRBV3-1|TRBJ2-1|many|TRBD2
CASSRGGGNNEQFF
TGTGCCAGCAGCCGCGGGGGAGGGAACAATGAGCAGTTCTTC
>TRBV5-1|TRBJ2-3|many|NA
CASSWGAGATDTQYF
TGCGCCAGCAGCTGGGGGGCAGGAGCCACAGATACGCAGTATTTT
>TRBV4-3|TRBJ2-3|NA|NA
CASSQGTPGVTTQYF
TGCGCCAGCAGCCAGGGAACTCCAGGAGTTACAACGCAGTATTTT
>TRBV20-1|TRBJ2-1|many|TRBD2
CSARWVSGSPEQFF
TGCAGTGCTAGATGGGTTAGCGGGAGCCCTGAGCAGTTCTTC
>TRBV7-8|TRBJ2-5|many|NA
CASSLAMGYRETQYF
TGTGCCAGCAGCTTAGCGATGGGGTACCGAGAGACCCAGTACTTC
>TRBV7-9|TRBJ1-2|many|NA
CASSQRGGSGYTF
TGTGCCAGCAGCCAACGTGGTGGTTCTGGCTACACCTTC
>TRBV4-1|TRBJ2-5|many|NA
CASSLEPYQETQYF
TGCGCCAGCAGCCTTGAACCGTACCAAGAGACCCAGTACTTC
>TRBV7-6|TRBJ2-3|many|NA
CASSLGAGVTDTQYF
TGTGCCAGCAGCTTAGGGGCAGGGGTAACAGATACGCAGTATTTT
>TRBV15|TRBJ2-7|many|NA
CATSRDSKGVAEYF
TGTGCCACCAGCAGAGACTCAAAAGGGGTGGCGGAGTACTTC
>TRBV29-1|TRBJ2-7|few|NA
CSAGNLAYEQYF
TGCAGCGCTGGGAATCTCGCATACGAGCAGTACTTC
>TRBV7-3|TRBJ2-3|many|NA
CASSLLLTTDTQYF
TGTGCCAGCAGCTTACTGCTAACCACAGATACGCAGTATTTT